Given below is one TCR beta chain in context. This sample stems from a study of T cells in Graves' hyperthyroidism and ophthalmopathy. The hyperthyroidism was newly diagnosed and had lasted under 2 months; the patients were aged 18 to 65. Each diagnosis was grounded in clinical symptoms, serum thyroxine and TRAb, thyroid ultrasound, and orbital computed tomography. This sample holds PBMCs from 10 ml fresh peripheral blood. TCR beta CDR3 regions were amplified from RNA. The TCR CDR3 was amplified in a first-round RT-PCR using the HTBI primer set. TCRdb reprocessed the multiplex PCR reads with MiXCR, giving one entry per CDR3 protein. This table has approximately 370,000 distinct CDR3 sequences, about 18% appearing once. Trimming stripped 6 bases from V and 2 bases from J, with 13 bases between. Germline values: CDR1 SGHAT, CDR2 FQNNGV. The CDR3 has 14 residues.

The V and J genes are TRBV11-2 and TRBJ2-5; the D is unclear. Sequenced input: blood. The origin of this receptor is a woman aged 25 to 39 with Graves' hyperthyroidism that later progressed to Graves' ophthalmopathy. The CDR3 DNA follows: TGTGCCAGCAGGTCTCGGCCGCAGCAAGAGACCCAGTACTTC. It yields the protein CASRSRPQQETQYF.